This T cell receptor (beta chain) comes out of a study of shared clonotypes between healthy human individuals (dated by TCRdb to the early 2020s). Some background on the complete study: A few men and a couple of women, aged 18 to 49 years, made up the cohort. Each donor's leukapheresis produced roughly between about 0.8 and 8.9 billion PBMCs. Different laboratories and diverse techniques were used to prepare libraries and sequence TCR repertoires, to increase sequencing depth and limit assay-specific biases. To estimate repertoire size and how much clonotype sharing occurs between individuals, the study deeply sequenced the blood TCR repertoires of several healthy adults. For each donor, CD4 naive and CD4 memory were each given three plates, CD8 naive was given two plates, and CD8 memory was given one plate.

Using the deep immunoSEQ assay, TCR CDR3 regions were amplified from genomic DNA by multiplex PCR. Extracted genomic DNA from each cell subset was spread evenly across all wells of several immunoSEQ 96-well plates, with each plate serving as a replicate. For sorted subsets, each replicate PCR was loaded with roughly 0.2 ug genomic DNA, equivalent to 25,000 to 30,000 T cell genomes. The purified libraries were quantified using a Qubit 3.0 fluorometer, sized with a Bioanalyzer 2100, and then quantified again using the KAPA Library Quantification kit. Each immunoSEQ 96-well plate was sequenced on its own single-read 150-cycle Illumina NextSeq 550 flow cell. On the study's bioinformatics: Because the immunoSEQ output included only junctional sequences and no quality scores, the filtering could not be the same as the filtering used for full-length reads. To assign V/J genes and CDR3, sequences were annotated using PyIR, a Python wrapper for IgBLAST v1.9, with IMGT germline references. Reads were removed for weak V/J assignments (E-value above 1e-6), missing CDR3, stop codons, out-of-frame junctions, or ambiguous translated residues. V3J clonotypes were defined by identical inferred V gene, J gene, and CDR3 amino acid sequence. Percentage overlap between repertoires was calculated by dividing the number of shared unique clonotypes by the size of the smaller repertoire. Repertoire richness was assessed with RTK rarefaction, the Chao1 estimator, and Recon v2.1 estimates of unobserved clonotypes. Generation probabilities were computed with OLGA for all TCRbeta clonotypes obtained by the gDNA method from four donors. What TCRdb holds here is the immuneACCESS table cut down to in-frame rearrangements. Part of the clones is not present; checked against another copy, under half of the missing clones reflect an unresolved V gene, and the others are unexplained. D and trimming were read from the DNA, whereas the V and J calls and clone size are those reported in that table. The sample profile shows 2 million to 2.5 million clones; about 95% of them were found once. Jointly, the top ten make up about 0.13% of the sample.

What the study reported, not specific to this receptor: Because the study included a small number of donors, the genetic and exposure-history diversity represented was limited. Larger estimated clonotype richness was generally found for naive subsets than for memory subsets. Incomplete sequencing was indicated by rarefaction of sorted-subset datasets, despite the large sequencing depth. Sampling was restricted to blood, and TCR repertoires in tissue are likely to differ from TCR repertoires in blood. Clonotypes shared by all four sorted-subset donors showed higher generation probabilities than non-shared clonotypes. When a few donors were compared, the shared fraction of clonotypes was about 5.2% for naive CD4, roughly 3.3% for naive CD8, 2% to 2.5% for memory CD4, and around 0.4% for memory CD8. Pairwise subsampling indicated that sequencing depth was expected to affect the degree of clonotype sharing among donors.

The junction shows trimming of 5 bases on V and 6 bases on J, and the gene matches do not reach 6 bases of it. Measured from the cysteine to the phenylalanine, the CDR3 is 14 residues long. Only the CDR3 DNA is retained, 42 bases long and in frame from the first base. Taken from the germline V gene, the CDR1 and CDR2 loops are MDHEN and SYDVKM. Concerning this clone itself: The antigen it recognizes is unknown. Base qualities were left out, and no much larger clone turns up one base away.

Healthy HIV-negative adults with no recently reported acute infections or vaccinations were included as donors. Every donor was a Caucasian adult residing in Nashville, Tennessee, USA. CD4+ T cells were enriched by magnetic negative selection, after which naive cells were positively selected on CD45RA and the negative fraction was taken as the memory subset. Blood was collected by leukapheresis, and PBMCs were isolated by Ficoll-Histopaque density gradient centrifugation and then cryopreserved in liquid nitrogen vapor phase. Analytical flow cytometry was used to check the purity and quantity of every magnetically sorted T cell population. Genomic DNA was isolated from every sorted fraction and measured by UV absorbance on a Nanodrop 2000c.

The rearranged segments are TRBV28 and TRBJ2-1; a stretch of 8 junction bases matches TRBD1. Sequencing was carried out using naive CD4+ T cells sorted from blood. The cell subset or site label for this specimen denotes: CD45RA+ positively selected. This clonotype originated in a man aged 18 to 29 in good health. The CDR3 region: CASSPVRGPNEQFF. The nucleotide sequence reads TGTGCCAGCAGTCCCGTCAGGGGGCCCAATGAGCAGTTCTTC.